These T cell receptor beta chains were read from a single sample in a study of cytomegalovirus exposure and HLA in healthy donors. Data came from immunoSEQ multiplex PCR; TCRdb stores just in-frame clones and leaves some out. The sample consists of over 120,000 clones, 85% to 90% of them appearing once. Sequencing was performed on PBMCs. All receptors derive from a woman under 30 in good health and CMV-seropositive. CDR3s include the opening cysteine and the closing phenylalanine or tryptophan. Each record gives: clone size, J gene, V gene, D gene, CDR3 DNA, CDR3 protein. The D gene is left open where the match is weak. Part of the rows lack a size; the others show once, few, many or a class for expanded clones.

NA	TRBJ1-2	TRBV18	TRBD1	TGTGCCAGCTCACCAGGGGACAGCAACTATGGCTACACCTTC	CASSPGDSNYGYTF
NA	TRBJ2-5	TRBV5-4	NA	TGTGCCAGCAGCCCCGGGAAGGAGGAGACCCAGTACTTC	CASSPGKEETQYF
NA	TRBJ2-7	TRBV19	TRBD1	TGTGCCAGTAGTCCAGGACAGGGAGGCGTCCACGAGCAGTACTTC	CASSPGQGGVHEQYF
NA	TRBJ1-2	TRBV5-4	TRBD1	TGTGCCAGCAGCCCTAAGACAGGGGTGACGTTAGGTGGCTATGGCTACACCTTC	CASSPKTGVTLGGYGYTF
NA	TRBJ1-4	TRBV5-1	NA	TGCGCCAGCAGCTTATCAGCGGAACATGAAAAACTGTTTTTT	CASSLSAEHEKLFF
NA	TRBJ2-7	TRBV6-5	TRBD1	TGTGCCAGCACCACCGGGACAGGTCTCTTCGAGCAGTACTTC	CASTTGTGLFEQYF
NA	TRBJ2-1	TRBV7-9	TRBD2	TGTGCCAGCAGCCAGTGGACTAGCGGGGCCTCTTACAATGAGCAGTTCTTC	CASSQWTSGASYNEQFF
once	TRBJ1-1	TRBV19	NA	TGTGCCAGTAGTATAAGCGGTTCGGGAACTGAAGCTTTCTTT	CASSISGSGTEAFF
once	TRBJ2-7	TRBV28	TRBD1	TGTGCCAGCAGTACCCGGACAGGTGGCTTCTACGAGCAGTACTTC	CASSTRTGGFYEQYF
NA	TRBJ1-1	TRBV27	NA	TGTGCCAGCAGTCTCCTGGGGGGGGAAGCTTTCTTT	CASSLLGGEAFF
NA	TRBJ2-3	TRBV7-9	NA	TGTGCCAGCAGCCTCACAGATACGCAGTATTTT	CASSLTDTQYF
NA	TRBJ1-1	TRBV20-1	NA	TGCAGGGCCGACAGGAACACTGAAGCTTTCTTT	CRADRNTEAFF
NA	TRBJ2-3	TRBV7-9	TRBD1	TGTGCCAGCAGCTTAGGGACAGGGGATCTGACAGATACGCAGTATTTT	CASSLGTGDLTDTQYF
NA	TRBJ1-1	TRBV18	TRBD1	TGTGCCAGCTCGTCCCGCGACAGGGGGCGCGGGGGCACTGAAGCTTTCTTT	CASSSRDRGRGGTEAFF
NA	TRBJ2-3	TRBV6-6	NA	TGTGCCAGCAGTCCCGGGGTAGCGTCAGATACGCAGTATTTT	CASSPGVASDTQYF
NA	TRBJ1-3	TRBV5-6	TRBD1	TGTGCCAGCAGCTCGCTAAGGGACAGGCGCTCTGGAAACACCATATATTTT	CASSSLRDRRSGNTIYF
NA	TRBJ1-6	TRBV28	NA	TGTGCCAGCAGTTATCTGAACAGGGTGGAATCACCCCTCCACTTT	CASSYLNRVESPLHF
NA	TRBJ1-6	TRBV2	NA	TGTGCCAGCAACATGCGAGGCACGGATAATTCACCCCTCCACTTT	CASNMRGTDNSPLHF
NA	TRBJ1-3	TRBV5-1	TRBD1	TGCGCCAGCAGACCGGGACAGGCCTACTCTGGAAACACCATATATTTT	CASRPGQAYSGNTIYF
few	TRBJ1-5	TRBV9	TRBD1	TGTGCCAGCAGCGCGGACAGGGGCGATCAGCCCCAGCATTTT	CASSADRGDQPQHF
NA	TRBJ1-1	TRBV29-1	TRBD1	TGCAGCGCCTCGGACAGGGGAGGGACTGAAGCTTTCTTT	CSASDRGGTEAFF
once	TRBJ2-7	TRBV2	TRBD1	TGTGCCAGCGGGGGACAGGGCCCCTACGAGCAGTACTTC	CASGGQGPYEQYF
NA	TRBJ1-2	TRBV11-3	TRBD1	TGTGCCAGCAGCCACCGGGACAGAGAAGGCTACACCTTC	CASSHRDREGYTF
NA	TRBJ2-7	TRBV30	NA	TGTGCCTGGATGTACTCAGGGCTTTACTACGAGCAGTACTTC	CAWMYSGLYYEQYF
NA	TRBJ2-7	TRBV2	TRBD2	TGTGCCAGCAGCCGCGGGGGATCCTACGAGCAGTACTTC	CASSRGGSYEQYF
NA	TRBJ2-7	TRBV11-2	TRBD2	TGTGCCAGCAGCCCTGAACTAGCGGGGCTGAGCTCCTACGAGCAGTACTTC	CASSPELAGLSSYEQYF
NA	TRBJ1-2	TRBV9	NA	TGTGCCAGCAGCGTTGATAGTAACCCCTTCTATGGCTACACCTTC	CASSVDSNPFYGYTF
NA	TRBJ1-2	TRBV27	NA	TGTGCCAGCAGTTTATCAAATCGGGGGGCGAATGGCTACACCTTC	CASSLSNRGANGYTF
NA	TRBJ2-1	TRBV10-1	TRBD2	TGCGCCAGCAGTGAGTCGGCGGGGGGGCCGAATGAGCAGTTCTTC	CASSESAGGPNEQFF